The T cell receptor beta chain under discussion was sequenced for a study of blood T cell repertoires in COVID-19. The overall study: Sources were T cells, B-cell-depleted T cells, or PBMCs; the material itself was cDNA or gDNA.

In the study's own analysis: Reference gene primer amplification gave nucleated cell count estimates. Libraries were prepared by immunoSEQ multiplex PCR; TCRdb keeps only in-frame clonotypes and omits some of them. The V and J calls and clone size were taken over from that table, and D and trimming were inferred from the DNA. The table lists approximately 300,000 clones, 85% to 90% of them singletons, with roughly 4% in the top ten. V gave up 5 bases and J gave up 3 bases, with 7 bases separating them. CDR3 length equals 13 residues. Germline V gene sequence: CDR1 SGHVS, CDR2 FQNEAQ. Sequencing was performed on peripheral blood. This clonotype originated in a woman aged 45-65 years with active or convalescent COVID-19. The chain couples TRBV7-8 to TRBJ1-4, with D hard to call. CDR3 amino acids: CASSRRANEKLFF. For the CDR3, the DNA is TGTGCCAGCAGCCGGAGAGCTAATGAAAAACTGTTTTTT.